Included here is one T cell receptor (beta chain) sequence, with context. Antigen specificity is unknown. This sample was included in a study of neoadjuvant anti-PD-1 for oral cavity cancer. Germline lookup yields CDR1 WNHNN and CDR2 SYGVQD (reference sequence). With V trimmed by 0 bases and J by 4 bases, 9 bases remained unmatched. The CDR3 runs 18 residues. Only in-frame clones appear in the TCRdb table, and some are missing; sequencing was by immunoSEQ multiplex PCR. The table includes around 81,000 clones, 84% detected once. Study-level results: TCR analyses covered only a few patients per response group.

V is TRBV10-1 and J is TRBJ2-4; 10 bases are a match to TRBD1. This receptor was obtained from a person aged 35-80 years with oral cavity squamous cell carcinoma. The sample here was PBMCs, taken before nivolumab (anti-PD-1) treatment. The CDR3 DNA reads TGCGCCAGCAGTGAGTCTTCTTCGGGACAGGGGAGAAAAAACATTCAGTACTTC. Translating it yields CASSESSSGQGRKNIQYF.